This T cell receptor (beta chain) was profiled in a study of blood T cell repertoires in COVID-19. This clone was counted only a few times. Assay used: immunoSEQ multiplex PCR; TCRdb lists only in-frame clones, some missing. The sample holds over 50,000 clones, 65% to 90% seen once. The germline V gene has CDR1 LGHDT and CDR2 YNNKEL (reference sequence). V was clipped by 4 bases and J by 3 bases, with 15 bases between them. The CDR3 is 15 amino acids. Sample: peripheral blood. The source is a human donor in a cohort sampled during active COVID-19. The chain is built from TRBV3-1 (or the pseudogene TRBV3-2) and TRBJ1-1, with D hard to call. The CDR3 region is CASSPGSLLDTEAFF. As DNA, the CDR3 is TGTGCCAGCAGCCCGGGTTCTCTTTTGGACACTGAAGCTTTCTTT.